The T cell receptor (beta chain) described here comes from a study of OX40 agonist ivuxolimab in advanced cancers. About the research overall: Ivuxolimab doses were 0.01, 0.1, 0.3, 1.5, 3 or 10 mg/kg every 2 weeks. Age averaged about 66 years (range about 23 to 80), and roughly 80% were male.

Measured with immunoSEQ multiplex PCR; TCRdb has only the in-frame clones, and not every one. Of around 47,000 clones in the sample, around three quarters are singletons; the top ten hold around 4%. V lost 6 bases and J lost 0, with 8 bases in between. CDR3 length: 13 amino acids. Per germline, CDR1 MNHNY and CDR2 SVGAGI (reference sequence). The chain uses TRBV6-6 and TRBJ1-1; D call uncertain. The sequence was obtained from an adult with an advanced solid tumor such as melanoma, head and neck, liver or kidney cancer. Material: CD4+ or CD8+ T cells sorted from blood, obtained in a trial of the OX40 agonist ivuxolimab. CDR3 coding DNA: TGTGCCAGCAGAATCACACTGAACACTGAAGCTTTCTTT. Translation gives CASRITLNTEAFF.